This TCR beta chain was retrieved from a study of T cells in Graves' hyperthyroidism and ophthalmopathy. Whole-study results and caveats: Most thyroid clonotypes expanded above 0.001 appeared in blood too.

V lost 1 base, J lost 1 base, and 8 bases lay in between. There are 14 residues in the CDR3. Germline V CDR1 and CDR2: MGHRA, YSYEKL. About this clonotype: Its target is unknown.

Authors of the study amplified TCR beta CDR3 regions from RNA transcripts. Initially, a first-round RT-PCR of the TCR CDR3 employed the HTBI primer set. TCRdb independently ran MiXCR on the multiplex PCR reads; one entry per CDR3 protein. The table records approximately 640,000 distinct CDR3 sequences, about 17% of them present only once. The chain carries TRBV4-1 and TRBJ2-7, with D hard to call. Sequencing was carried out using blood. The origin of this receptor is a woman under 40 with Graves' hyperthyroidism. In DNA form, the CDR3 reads TGCGCCAGCAGCCAAGGAAGGGCTTCCTACGAGCAGTACTTC. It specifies CASSQGRASYEQYF.